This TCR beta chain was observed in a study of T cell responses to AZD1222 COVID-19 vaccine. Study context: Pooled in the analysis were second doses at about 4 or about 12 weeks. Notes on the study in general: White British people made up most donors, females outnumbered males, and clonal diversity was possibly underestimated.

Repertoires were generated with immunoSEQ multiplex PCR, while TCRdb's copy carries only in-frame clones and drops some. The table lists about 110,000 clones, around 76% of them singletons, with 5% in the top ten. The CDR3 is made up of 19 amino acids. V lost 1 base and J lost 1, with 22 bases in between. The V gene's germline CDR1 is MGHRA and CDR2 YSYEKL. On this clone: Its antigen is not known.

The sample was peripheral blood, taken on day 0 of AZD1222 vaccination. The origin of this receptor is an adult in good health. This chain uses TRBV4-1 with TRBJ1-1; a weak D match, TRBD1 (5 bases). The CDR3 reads CASSQGGVTPGPANTEAFF. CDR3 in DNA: TGCGCCAGCAGCCAAGGAGGGGTTACTCCGGGACCCGCGAACACTGAAGCTTTCTTT.